Listed below are T cell receptor beta chains from one sample, sequenced in a study of blood T cell repertoires in COVID-19. Measured with immunoSEQ multiplex PCR; TCRdb has only the in-frame clones, and not every one. The profile covers roughly 71,000 clones, with roughly 83% appearing a single time and 8.8% taken by the ten largest. The sequenced material came from peripheral blood. The receptors come from a man aged 50 or older with active COVID-19. The CDR3 runs from the conserved cysteine through the conserved F or W. A D gene is named only where the DNA matches it firmly.

TRBV2	.	TRBJ1-1	TGTGCCCCCACGAAGTTTCTGGGAGGGGGAGATACTGAAGCTTTCTTT	CAPTKFLGGGDTEAFF
TRBV7-7	.	TRBJ2-5	TGTGCTAGCAGCTTTAATGAAGGATGGAGCGTGGAGACCCAGTACTTC	CASSFNEGWSVETQYF
TRBV19	TRBD2	TRBJ2-1	TGTGCCAGTAGACTAGCGGTAGCCGGATTTAGCGATGAGCAGTTCTTC	CASRLAVAGFSDEQFF
TRBV2	TRBD2	TRBJ2-1	TGTGCCAGCCGCGGACTAGCGGGAGGGCCGTCCTACAATGAGCAGTTCTTC	CASRGLAGGPSYNEQFF
TRBV5-5	TRBD1	TRBJ2-7	TGTGCCAGCGCCCCGACAGGGCCCTCCTACGAGCAGTACTTC	CASAPTGPSYEQYF
TRBV9	TRBD1	TRBJ1-5	TGTGCCAGCAACAGACAGGGCCTGAGCAATCAGCCCCAGCATTTT	CASNRQGLSNQPQHF
TRBV30	TRBD2	TRBJ2-7	TGTGCCTGGAGTGAACGGCGGGGGGCCGGGGACGAGCAGTACTTC	CAWSERRGAGDEQYF
TRBV6-5	.	TRBJ2-3	TGTGCCAGCAGTTCGAGGACAGACAGCACAGATACGCAGTATTTT	CASSSRTDSTDTQYF
TRBV10-3	.	TRBJ2-7	TGTGCCATCAGTGCACCCCCCGGGACTGCGGTGGGCTACGAGCAGTACTTC	CAISAPPGTAVGYEQYF
TRBV2	TRBD1	TRBJ1-1	TGTGCCAGCAGATCGACAGGGGGCCTAACTGAAGCTTTCTTT	CASRSTGGLTEAFF
TRBV2	.	TRBJ1-2	TGTGCCAGCAGCGCGGACAGCTATAACTATGGCTACACCTTC	CASSADSYNYGYTF